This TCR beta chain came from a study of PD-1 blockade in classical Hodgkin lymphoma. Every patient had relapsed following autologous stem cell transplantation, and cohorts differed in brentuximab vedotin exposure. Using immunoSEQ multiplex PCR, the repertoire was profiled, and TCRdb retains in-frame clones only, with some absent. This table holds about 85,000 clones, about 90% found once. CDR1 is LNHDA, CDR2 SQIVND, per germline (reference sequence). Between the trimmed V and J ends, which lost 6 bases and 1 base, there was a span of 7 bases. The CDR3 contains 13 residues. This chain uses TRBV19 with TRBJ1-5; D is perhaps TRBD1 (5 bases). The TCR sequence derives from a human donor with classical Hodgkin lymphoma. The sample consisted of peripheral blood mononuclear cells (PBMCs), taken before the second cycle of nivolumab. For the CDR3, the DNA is TGTGCCAGTAGAAGACAGAGCAATCAGCCCCAGCATTTT. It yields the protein CASRRQSNQPQHF.